The sequence of this T cell receptor (beta chain) was determined in a study of T cells in Graves' hyperthyroidism and ophthalmopathy. Whole-study context: Staff took peripheral blood when the initial diagnosis was made, before any treatment began.

The CDR3 totals 11 residues. The germline CDR1 and CDR2 sequences are GTSNPN and SVGIG (reference sequence). Trimming took 0 bases from V and 5 from J, leaving 4 bases between them. Each diagnosis was grounded in clinical symptoms, serum thyroxine and TRAb, thyroid ultrasound, and orbital computed tomography. This clonotype was counted a few times. Amplified TCR beta CDR3 regions came from RNA transcripts. The primer set for the first-round RT-PCR of the TCR CDR3 was HTBI. MiXCR, applied by TCRdb to the multiplex PCR reads, yields one record per CDR3 protein. The top ten clones hold about an eighth of a sample with a few hundred thousand distinct CDR3 sequences, 13% to 15% of them seen once.

This sequence was found in a woman in her thirties or forties with Graves' hyperthyroidism that later progressed to Graves' ophthalmopathy. Sequenced sample: blood. The chain has TRBV30 and TRBJ1-2; D uncertain. CDR3 in DNA: TGTGCCTGGAGTGTGGCGTATGGCTACACCTTC. Amino acid sequence: CAWSVAYGYTF.